This T cell receptor beta chain was sequenced during a study of shared clonotypes between healthy human individuals. The overall study: Per donor, CD8 memory used one plate, CD8 naive used two, CD4 memory used three and CD4 naive used three. Study-wide results and caveats: Sharing across four donors was highest in naive CD4 (approximately 5%) and lowest in memory CD8 (around 0.4%). Rarefaction revealed incomplete sorted-subset sequencing despite large depth.

The CDR3 totals 14 residues. The germline CDR1 and CDR2 sequences are SNHLY and FYNNEI. The V and J ends lost 4 bases and 4 bases respectively, with 12 bases between them. Libraries were prepared by immunoSEQ multiplex PCR; TCRdb keeps only in-frame clonotypes and omits some of them. The sample records approximately 1.4 million clones, approximately 98% being singletons. As concerns this clone: The target antigen is unknown.

Sequencing used naive CD4+ T cells sorted from blood. Subset noted: CD45RA+ positively selected. This TCR was sampled from a man aged 25 to 40 in good health. This rearrangement joins TRBV2 to TRBJ2-3; D possibly uses TRBD1 or TRBD2 (5 bases each). The CDR3 is CASSVEGRADTQYF. The DNA for the CDR3 is TGTGCCAGCAGTGTTGAGGGGCGCGCAGATACGCAGTATTTT. The variable domain in full, completed from reference TRBV2 and TRBJ2-3, reads EPEVTQTPSHQVTQMGQEVILRCVPISNHLYFYWYRQILGQKVEFLVSFYNNEISEKSEIFDDQFSVERPDGSNFTLKIRSTKLEDSAMYFCASSVEGRADTQYFGPGTRLTVL.